Each of the 19 T cell receptor beta chains below was sequenced from the same sample in a study of Graves' ophthalmopathy and Graves' hyperthyroidism. CDR3 regions of TCR beta were amplified from RNA transcripts. The first round was an RT-PCR with HTBI primers, and the second round was a multiplex PCR. Each CDR3 protein gets one entry after TCRdb re-called the multiplex PCR reads with MiXCR. Of hundreds of thousands of distinct CDR3 sequences detected, around 40% appear once; the ten largest clones hold about 40%. The sample comprised peripheral blood. The receptors were gathered from an adult man with Graves' ophthalmopathy.

The gene calls are TRBV19 and TRBJ1-4, with a possible D match to TRBD1 (5 bases). CDR1 is LNHDA, CDR2 SQIVND, per germline (reference sequence). The V gene lost 6 bases and the J gene lost 1 base, with 12 bases spanning the gap. This CDR3 contains 15 residues. The CDR3 protein is CASRNRDRTNEKLFF. The CDR3 nucleotides are TGTGCCAGTAGGAACCGAGACAGAACTAATGAAAAACTGTTTTTT.

The chain recombines TRBV2 with TRBJ2-7, with TRBD1 matching 9 bases. Germline values: CDR1 SNHLY, CDR2 FYNNEI. This CDR3 spans 13 amino acids. The V gene end was trimmed by 6 bases and the J gene end by 5 bases; junction bases not matched to a gene: 5. Here the CDR3 reads CASRGQGLDEQYF. The CDR3 DNA reads TGTGCCAGCAGAGGACAGGGGTTGGACGAGCAGTACTTC.

This clonotype occurred many times. In DNA form, the CDR3 reads TGTGCCAGCAGCCAACGGGGTAGCAATCAGCCCCAGCATTTT. This gives the protein CASSQRGSNQPQHF. The chain links TRBV7-9 to TRBJ1-5; D gene unclear. The CDR3 totals 14 residues. V shed 5 bases and J shed 0 bases, with 8 bases lying between them. Germline lookup yields CDR1 SEHNR and CDR2 FQNEAQ (reference sequence).

The V gene is TRBV7-9, the J gene TRBJ2-2; no reliable D call. The V and J ends lost 5 bases and 3 bases respectively, with 16 bases between them. The CDR3 extends over 16 amino acids. The germline V gene has CDR1 SEHNR and CDR2 FQNEAQ (reference sequence). CDR3 bases: TGTGCCAGCAGCCAAGATGTGGCTAGATACACCGGGGAGCTGTTTTTT. Translating gives CASSQDVARYTGELFF.

As regards this clonotype: Compared with germline, one end of the junction differs, possibly owing to a read error. This chain uses TRBV7-9 with TRBJ2-7; D possibly corresponds to TRBD2 (7 bases). CDR1 SEHNR and CDR2 FQNEAQ come from the germline V gene (reference sequence). The CDR3 consists of 16 residues. For the CDR3, the DNA is TGCGCCAGCAGCCAAGTTTGGCGGGGGCTCACCTACGAGCAGTACTTC. Amino acids: CASSQVWRGLTYEQYF. The full variable domain, completed using reference TRBV7-9 and TRBJ2-7, is DTGVSQNPRHKITKRGQNVTFRCDPISEHNRLYWYRQTLGQGPEFLTYFQNEAQLEKSRLLSDRFSAERPKGSFSTLEIQRTEQGDSAMYLCASSQVWRGLTYEQYFGPGTRLTVT.

This clonotype occurred many times. This chain links TRBV5-8 with TRBJ2-7; maybe TRBD1 (5 bases). Germline assignment: CDR1 SGHTS and CDR2 YDEGEE. V was cut by 2 bases and J by 3 bases, with 9 bases left in between. The CDR3 consists of 13 residues. In DNA form, the CDR3 reads TGTGCCAGCAGCTTTCATCAGGGCTACGAGCAGTACTTC. It encodes CASSFHQGYEQYF.

The CDR3 region has the DNA TGCAGTGCTAGATTTCCGATCACCGGGGAGCTGTTTTTT. Protein product: CSARFPITGELFF. The rearrangement uses TRBV20-1 and TRBJ2-2; D is uncertain. V dropped 2 bases and J dropped 4 bases, with 8 bases sitting between them. The CDR3 extends over 13 amino acids. Germline values: CDR1 DFQATT, CDR2 SNEGSKA (reference sequence).

The sample holds a few counts of this clonotype. The chain combines TRBV3-1 with TRBJ1-2; D not resolved. V lost 0 bases and J lost 8, with 4 bases in between. This CDR3 region has 11 residues. Germline V lookup: CDR1 LGHDT, CDR2 YNNKEL (reference sequence). The CDR3 nucleotides are TGTGCCAGCAGCCAAGAAGCAGGCTACACCTTC. This codes for CASSQEAGYTF.

This chain uses TRBV20-1 with TRBJ1-5, with no clear D. The CDR3 totals 11 residues. V was trimmed by 3 bases and J by 7 bases, leaving 7 bases between them. Germline assignment: CDR1 DFQATT and CDR2 SNEGSKA (reference sequence). The CDR3 loop reads CSASWGQPQHF. CDR3 bases: TGCAGTGCTAGTTGGGGACAGCCCCAGCATTTT.

This clonotype was recorded a few times. Given the absence of the conserved phenylalanine or tryptophan at the CDR3 end, a read error is likely. Because the CDR3's place on the DNA is in doubt, the DNA is left out and the CDR3 is given as listed by TCRdb. The rearrangement uses TRBV29-1 and TRBJ2-7; the table's D gene call, TRBD1, was not cross checked with the DNA. The germline gives CDR1 SQVTM, CDR2 ANQGSEA. 9 amino acids form the CDR3, both terminal residues included. The CDR3 loop reads CSVVQGAVT.

The chain has TRBV5-6 and TRBJ1-1; D remains unclear. The CDR3 loop spans 16 amino acids. Germline V lookup: CDR1 SGHDT, CDR2 YYEEEE. Trimming pared 4 bases from V and 4 bases from J, leaving 20 bases between. In DNA form, the CDR3 reads TGTGCCAGCAGCCCTGGGTTCGGGGATGAGGGCACTGAAGCTTTCTTT. It specifies CASSPGFGDEGTEAFF.

About this clonotype itself: A much larger clone lies one base from this, so it may be a read error. The chain couples TRBV24-1 to TRBJ1-1; D unclear. The CDR3 is 14 residues long. The V gene's germline CDR1 is KGHDR and CDR2 SFDVKD. CDR3 residues: CASSDKGWNTEAFF. The CDR3 nucleotides are TGTGCCTCCAGTGATAAAGGCTGGAACACTGAAGCTTTCTTT.

The chain combines TRBV2 with TRBJ1-2; 8 bases fit TRBD1. The CDR3 has 15 amino acids. Trimming took 5 bases from V and 3 from J; bases not matched to a gene: 8. CDR1 and CDR2 from the germline V gene are SNHLY and FYNNEI. CDR3 loop: CASSSFRGRHYGYTF. The CDR3 DNA follows: TGTGCCAGCAGTTCGTTCAGGGGGCGCCACTATGGCTACACCTTC.

This clonotype was picked up many times. The chain recombines TRBV29-1 with TRBJ2-7, with 9 bases fitting TRBD2. V lost 2 bases, J lost 4 bases, and 6 bases stayed unmatched. The CDR3 is 14 amino acids. CDR1 is SQVTM and CDR2 is ANQGSEA in the germline V gene. In nucleotides, the CDR3 is TGCAGCGTTGAAAGTAGCGGGAGTCGGTACGAGCAGTACTTC. Amino acids: CSVESSGSRYEQYF.

Turning to this clonotype: At one boundary the junction diverges from the germline segment, which might be a read error. The CDR3 DNA reads as TGTACCAGCAGCTCCACAGGTTTTCGTGGAAACACCATATATTTT. It specifies CTSSSTGFRGNTIYF. The J gene is TRBJ1-3, the V gene TRBV7-9, with a weak D call TRBD1 (5 bases). This CDR3 is 15 amino acids long. The germline V gene has CDR1 SEHNR and CDR2 FQNEAQ (reference sequence).

Turning to this clonotype: It is likely a read error, because the conserved phenylalanine at the end of the CDR3 is missing. No DNA is shown, since the ends of the CDR3 on it are uncertain; the CDR3 is the one TCRdb lists. The V call is TRBV20-1, the J call TRBJ1-3; the table's D call, TRBD1, has no DNA check behind it. The CDR3 region is 9 residues in length, termini included. CDR1 and CDR2 from the germline V gene are DFQATT and SNEGSKA (reference sequence). The CDR3 is CSATSGTGN.

This clonotype was detected ten times or more. V is TRBV2 and J is TRBJ2-7; D may be TRBD2 (5 bases). The V end was cut by 7 bases, the J end by 5 bases, with 15 bases between. The CDR3 runs 13 residues. Germline-derived CDR1 and CDR2 are SNHLY and FYNNEI. As DNA, the CDR3 is TGTGCCAGCACTGCGCATAGGAGGCACGAGCAGTACTTC. This gives the protein CASTAHRRHEQYF.

The chain has TRBV10-2 and TRBJ2-6, with TRBD1 matching over 9 bases. Unmatched junction bases numbered 8, after V lost 5 bases and J lost 0 bases. CDR3 length equals 18 residues. Per germline, CDR1 WSHSY and CDR2 SAAADI. The CDR3 reads CASSYSTGGGSGANVLTF. Written as DNA, the CDR3 is TGCGCCAGCAGTTACTCGACAGGGGGAGGCTCTGGGGCCAACGTCCTGACTTTC.

This clonotype came up many times. The chain employs TRBV2 and TRBJ1-5, with TRBD1 matching 9 bases. The CDR3 spans 14 residues. Germline V gives CDR1 SNHLY, CDR2 FYNNEI. The trim removed 1 base at V and 5 bases at J, leaving 0 bases unmatched. CDR3 sequence: CASSEGTGDQPQHF. In DNA, the CDR3 is TGTGCCAGCAGTGAAGGGACAGGGGATCAGCCCCAGCATTTT.